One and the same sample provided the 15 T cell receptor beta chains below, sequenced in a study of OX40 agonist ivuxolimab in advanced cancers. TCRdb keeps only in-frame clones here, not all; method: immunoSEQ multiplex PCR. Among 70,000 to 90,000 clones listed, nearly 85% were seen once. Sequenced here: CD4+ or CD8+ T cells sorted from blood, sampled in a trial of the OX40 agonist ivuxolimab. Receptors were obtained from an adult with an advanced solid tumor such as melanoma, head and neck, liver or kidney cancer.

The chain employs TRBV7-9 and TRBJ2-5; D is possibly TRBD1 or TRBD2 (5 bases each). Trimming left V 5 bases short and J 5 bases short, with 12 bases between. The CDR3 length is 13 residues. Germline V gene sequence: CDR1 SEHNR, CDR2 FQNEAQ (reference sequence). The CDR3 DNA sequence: TGTGCCAGCAGCATCGGGGCGTCGGAGACCCAGTACTTC. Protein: CASSIGASETQYF.

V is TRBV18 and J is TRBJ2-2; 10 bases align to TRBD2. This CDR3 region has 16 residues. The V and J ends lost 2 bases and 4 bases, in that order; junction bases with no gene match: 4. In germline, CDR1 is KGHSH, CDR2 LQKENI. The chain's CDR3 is CASSPVLAGVTGELFF. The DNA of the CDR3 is TGTGCCAGCTCACCAGTCCTAGCGGGAGTCACCGGGGAGCTGTTTTTT.

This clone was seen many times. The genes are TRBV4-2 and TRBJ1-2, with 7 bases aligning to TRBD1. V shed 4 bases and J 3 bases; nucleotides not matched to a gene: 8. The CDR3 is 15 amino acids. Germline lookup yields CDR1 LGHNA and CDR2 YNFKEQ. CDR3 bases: TGTGCCAGCAGCCTTTCCGACAGGGCGGACTATGGCTACACCTTC. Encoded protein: CASSLSDRADYGYTF.

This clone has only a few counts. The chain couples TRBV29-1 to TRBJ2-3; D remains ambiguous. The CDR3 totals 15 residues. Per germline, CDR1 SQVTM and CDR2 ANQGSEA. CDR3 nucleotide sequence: TGCAGTATTACCATAGGACCGTCAAACACAGATACGCAGTATTTT. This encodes CSITIGPSNTDTQYF.

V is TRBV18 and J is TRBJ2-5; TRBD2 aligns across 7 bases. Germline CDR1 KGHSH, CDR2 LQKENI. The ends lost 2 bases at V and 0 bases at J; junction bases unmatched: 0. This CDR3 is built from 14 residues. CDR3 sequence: CASSPSGDQETQYF. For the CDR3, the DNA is TGTGCCAGCTCACCAAGCGGGGACCAAGAGACCCAGTACTTC.

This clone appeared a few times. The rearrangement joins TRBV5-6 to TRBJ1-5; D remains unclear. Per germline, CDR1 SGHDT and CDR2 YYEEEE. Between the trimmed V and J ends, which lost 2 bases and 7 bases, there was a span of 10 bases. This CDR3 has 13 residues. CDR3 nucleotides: TGTGCCAGCAGCTTTGTGGGTGGGCAGCCCCAGCATTTT. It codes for CASSFVGGQPQHF.

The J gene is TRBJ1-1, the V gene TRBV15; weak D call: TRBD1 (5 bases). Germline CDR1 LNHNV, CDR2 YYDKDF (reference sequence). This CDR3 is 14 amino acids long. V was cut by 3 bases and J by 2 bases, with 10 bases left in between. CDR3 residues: CATSSQGGNTEAFF. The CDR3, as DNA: TGTGCCACCAGCAGTCAGGGCGGAAACACTGAAGCTTTCTTT.

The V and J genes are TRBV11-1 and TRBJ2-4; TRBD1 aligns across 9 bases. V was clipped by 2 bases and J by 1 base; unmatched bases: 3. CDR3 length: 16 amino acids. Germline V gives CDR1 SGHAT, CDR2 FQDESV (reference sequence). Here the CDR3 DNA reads TGTGCCAGCAGCTTAACAGGGGGCGAGGCCAAAAACATTCAGTACTTC. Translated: CASSLTGGEAKNIQYF.

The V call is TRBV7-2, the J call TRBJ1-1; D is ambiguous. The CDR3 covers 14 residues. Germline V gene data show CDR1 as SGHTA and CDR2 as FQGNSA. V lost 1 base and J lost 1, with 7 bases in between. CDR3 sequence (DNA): TGTGCCAGCAGCTTAGGAGCTTCGAACACTGAAGCTTTCTTT. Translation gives CASSLGASNTEAFF. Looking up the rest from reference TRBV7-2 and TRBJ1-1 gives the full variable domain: GAGVSQSPSNKVTEKGKDVELRCDPISGHTALYWYRQSLGQGLEFLIYFQGNSAPDKSGLPSDRFSAERTGGSVSTLTIQRTQQEDSAVYLCASSLGASNTEAFFGQGTRLTVV.

The CDR3 DNA follows: TGTGCCAGTAGTATTACAGGGACAGGGGGCGTCGAGCAGTACTTC. Translation gives CASSITGTGGVEQYF. The V gene is TRBV19, the J gene TRBJ2-7; 12 nucleotides match TRBD1. Germline CDR1 and CDR2: LNHDA and SQIVND (reference sequence). V gave up 3 bases and J gave up 6 bases; unmatched junction bases: 6. This CDR3 has 15 residues.

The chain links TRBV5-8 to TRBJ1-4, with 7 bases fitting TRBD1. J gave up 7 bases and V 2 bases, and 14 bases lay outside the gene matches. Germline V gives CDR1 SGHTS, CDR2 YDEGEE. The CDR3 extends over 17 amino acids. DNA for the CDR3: TGTGCCAGCAGCTTTACTTCTACAGGGGCGGTTGGTGAAAAACTGTTTTTT. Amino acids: CASSFTSTGAVGEKLFF.

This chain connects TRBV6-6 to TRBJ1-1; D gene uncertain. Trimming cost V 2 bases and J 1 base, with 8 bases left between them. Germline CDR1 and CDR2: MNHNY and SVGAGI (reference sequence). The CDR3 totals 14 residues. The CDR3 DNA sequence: TGTGCCAGCAGTTACGGACGTAGGAACACTGAAGCTTTCTTT. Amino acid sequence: CASSYGRRNTEAFF.

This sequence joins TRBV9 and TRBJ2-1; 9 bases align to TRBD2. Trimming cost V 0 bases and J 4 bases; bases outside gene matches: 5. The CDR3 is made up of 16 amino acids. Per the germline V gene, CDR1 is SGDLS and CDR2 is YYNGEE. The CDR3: CASSVASLAGYNEQFF. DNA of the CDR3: TGTGCCAGCAGCGTAGCATCGCTAGCGGGGTACAATGAGCAGTTCTTC.

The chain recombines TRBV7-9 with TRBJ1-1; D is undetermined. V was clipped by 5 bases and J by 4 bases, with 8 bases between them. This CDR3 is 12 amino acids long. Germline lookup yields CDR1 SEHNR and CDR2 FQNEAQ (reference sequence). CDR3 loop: CASSPVLTEAFF. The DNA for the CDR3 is TGTGCCAGCAGCCCCGTGCTCACTGAAGCTTTCTTT.

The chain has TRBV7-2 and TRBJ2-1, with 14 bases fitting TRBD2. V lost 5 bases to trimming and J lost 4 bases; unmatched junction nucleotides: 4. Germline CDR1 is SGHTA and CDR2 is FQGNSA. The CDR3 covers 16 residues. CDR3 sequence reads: CASSPRTSGGYNEQFF. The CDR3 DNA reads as TGTGCCAGCAGCCCCAGGACTAGCGGGGGGTACAATGAGCAGTTCTTC.